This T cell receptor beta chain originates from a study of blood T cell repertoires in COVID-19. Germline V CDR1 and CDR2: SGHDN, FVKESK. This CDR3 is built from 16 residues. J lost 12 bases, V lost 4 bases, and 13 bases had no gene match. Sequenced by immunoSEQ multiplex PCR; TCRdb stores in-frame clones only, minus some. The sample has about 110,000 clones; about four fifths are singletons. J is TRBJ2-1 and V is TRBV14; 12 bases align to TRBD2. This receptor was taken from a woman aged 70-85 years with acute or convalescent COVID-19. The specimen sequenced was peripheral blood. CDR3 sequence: CASSPQTSGRLVGQFF. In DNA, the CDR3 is TGTGCCAGCAGCCCACAGACTAGCGGGAGACTCGTCGGGCAGTTCTTC.